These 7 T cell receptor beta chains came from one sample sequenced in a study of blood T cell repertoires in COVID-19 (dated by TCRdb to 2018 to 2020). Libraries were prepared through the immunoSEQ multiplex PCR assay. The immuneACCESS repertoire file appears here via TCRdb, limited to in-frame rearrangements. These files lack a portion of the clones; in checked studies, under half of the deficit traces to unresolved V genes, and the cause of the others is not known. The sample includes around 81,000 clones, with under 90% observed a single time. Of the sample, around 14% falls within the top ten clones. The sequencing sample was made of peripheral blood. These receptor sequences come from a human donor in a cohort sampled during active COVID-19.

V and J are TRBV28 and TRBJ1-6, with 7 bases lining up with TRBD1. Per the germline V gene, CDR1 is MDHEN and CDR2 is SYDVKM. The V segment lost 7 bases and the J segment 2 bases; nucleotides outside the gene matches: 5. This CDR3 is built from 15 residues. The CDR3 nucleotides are TGTGCCAGCAACCCACAGGGGACCTATAATTCACCCCTCCACTTT. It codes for CASNPQGTYNSPLHF.

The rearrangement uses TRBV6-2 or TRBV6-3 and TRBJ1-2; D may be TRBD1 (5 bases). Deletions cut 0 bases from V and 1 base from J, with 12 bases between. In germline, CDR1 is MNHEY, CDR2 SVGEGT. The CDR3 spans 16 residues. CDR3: CASSYSAGRGNYGYTF. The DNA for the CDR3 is TGTGCCAGCAGTTACTCAGCCGGGAGGGGTAACTATGGCTACACCTTC.

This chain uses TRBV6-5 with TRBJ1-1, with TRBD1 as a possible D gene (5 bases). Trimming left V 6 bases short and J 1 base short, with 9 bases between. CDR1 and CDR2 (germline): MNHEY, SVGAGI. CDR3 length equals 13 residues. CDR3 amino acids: CASRIRANTEAFF. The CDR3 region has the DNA TGTGCCAGCAGAATCAGGGCGAACACTGAAGCTTTCTTT.

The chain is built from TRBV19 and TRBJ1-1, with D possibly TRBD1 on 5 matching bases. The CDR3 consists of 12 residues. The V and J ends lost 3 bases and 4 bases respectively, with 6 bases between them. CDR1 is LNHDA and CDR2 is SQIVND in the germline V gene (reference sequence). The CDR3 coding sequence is TGTGCCAGTAGTATGGGGCGCACTGAAGCTTTCTTT. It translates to CASSMGRTEAFF.

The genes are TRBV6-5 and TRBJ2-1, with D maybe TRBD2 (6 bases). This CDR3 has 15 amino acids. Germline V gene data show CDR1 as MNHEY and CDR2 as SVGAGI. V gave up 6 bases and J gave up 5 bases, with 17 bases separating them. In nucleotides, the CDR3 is TGTGCCAGCAGAACACTTAGCGGTAGGGACAATGAGCAGTTCTTC. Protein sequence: CASRTLSGRDNEQFF.

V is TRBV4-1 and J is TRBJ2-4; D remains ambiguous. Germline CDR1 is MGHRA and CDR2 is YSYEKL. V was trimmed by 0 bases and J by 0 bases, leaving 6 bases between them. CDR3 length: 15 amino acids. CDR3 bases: TGCGCCAGCAGCCAAGATCAGGCAGCCAAAAACATTCAGTACTTC. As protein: CASSQDQAAKNIQYF.

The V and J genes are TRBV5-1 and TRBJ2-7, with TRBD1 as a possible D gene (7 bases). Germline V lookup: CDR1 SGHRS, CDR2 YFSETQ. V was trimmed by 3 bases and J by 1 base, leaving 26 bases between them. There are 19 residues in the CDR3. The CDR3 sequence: CASSSGQKSGSKRSYEQYF. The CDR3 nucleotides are TGCGCCAGCAGCTCGGGACAGAAGTCCGGGAGCAAACGGTCCTACGAGCAGTACTTC. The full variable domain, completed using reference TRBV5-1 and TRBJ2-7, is KAGVTQTPRYLIKTRGQQVTLSCSPISGHRSVSWYQQTPGQGLQFLFEYFSETQRNKGNFPGRFSGRQFSNSRSEMNVSTLELGDSALYLCASSSGQKSGSKRSYEQYFGPGTRLTVT.